The 4 T cell receptor beta chains reported below all come from one sample, sequenced in a study of cytomegalovirus exposure and HLA in healthy donors. The PCR had 60 Vbeta and 13 Jbeta primers. Sequencing used immunoSEQ multiplex PCR; TCRdb keeps in-frame clones, though not all of them. The sample has over 120,000 clones, roughly 78% seen once. Sequenced input: PBMCs. The receptors here all came from a female donor in good health and CMV-seronegative.

This rearrangement joins TRBV29-1 to TRBJ2-3; TRBD2 is a possible D gene (6 bases). The CDR3 runs 13 residues. Trimming stripped 5 bases from V and 2 bases from J, with 11 bases between. Germline lookup yields CDR1 SQVTM and CDR2 ANQGSEA. The CDR3 region is CSVRGLLTDTQYF. As DNA, the CDR3 is TGCAGCGTTCGGGGACTTCTCACAGATACGCAGTATTTT.

The chain is built from TRBV7-9 and TRBJ2-6, with TRBD1 matching over 10 bases. This CDR3 region has 17 residues. V lost 4 bases, J lost 2 bases, and 5 bases stayed unmatched. Germline assignment: CDR1 SEHNR and CDR2 FQNEAQ (reference sequence). DNA of the CDR3: TGTGCCAGCAGCTCCGGGACAGGGGTGCCTGGGGCCAACGTCCTGACTTTC. The encoded protein is CASSSGTGVPGANVLTF.

A few counts support this clone. The gene calls are TRBV5-5 and TRBJ1-5; D is perhaps TRBD1 (5 bases). Trimming removed 0 bases from V and 6 bases from J, with 10 bases in between. The CDR3 consists of 14 residues. CDR1 and CDR2 (germline): SGHKS, YYEKEE (reference sequence). The CDR3: CASSLGGTGQPQHF. CDR3 sequence (DNA): TGTGCCAGCAGCTTGGGCGGCACAGGTCAGCCCCAGCATTTT.

In its sample, this clone was seen once. The rearrangement links TRBV9 to TRBJ1-2; no clear D gene. The CDR3 extends over 14 amino acids. Germline lookup yields CDR1 SGDLS and CDR2 YYNGEE. V was trimmed by 0 bases and J by 4 bases, leaving 10 bases between them. The CDR3 region has the DNA TGTGCCAGCAGCGTAGGGCGGGGTTTCTATGGCTACACCTTC. As protein: CASSVGRGFYGYTF.